The text below deals with one TCR beta chain. Its antigen is not identified. The data were obtained in a study of somatic mutations in cytotoxic T cells in rheumatoid arthritis. Study at large: The researchers flow-sorted some T-cell populations stained with V beta antibodies and got nearly 100% purity, and these included V beta1+ cells sequenced for TCRB.

General study points: Rheumatoid arthritis patients showed slight TRBV07 underrepresentation, unadjusted for multiple comparisons.

Per the germline V gene, CDR1 is SEHNR and CDR2 is FQNEAQ (reference sequence). Trimming pared 1 base from V and 1 base from J, leaving 5 bases between. The CDR3 consists of 15 residues. This table comes from immunoSEQ multiplex PCR, and its TCRdb copy is limited to in-frame clones, with some not included. In the table there are nearly 20,000 clones, about 80% of which are singletons. Positive selection with magnetic beads achieved the isolation of CD4+ and CD8+ cells, followed by a flow cytometry check of purity. The specimen sequenced was CD8+ T cells sorted from blood. The clonotype was recovered from a woman aged 45-59 years in good health. The chain has TRBV7-9 and TRBJ2-6, with D unclear. CDR3 nucleotides: TGTGCCAGCAGCTTAGAGGAATCTGGGGCCAACGTCCTGACTTTC. Translating gives CASSLEESGANVLTF.